These 11 T cell receptor beta chains share one sample of origin, sequenced in a study of T-cell memory formation after mild COVID-19 listed by TCRdb under 2021. The library came from 5' RACE. The sequencing machine was an Illumina NovaSeq 6000. The raw public data were reprocessed by TCRdb itself: fastp quality trimming at Q25, MiXCR clonotype calling, in-frame beta chains only. Entries that share a CDR3 protein sequence are merged under the most common genes and DNA. Within this sample are a few hundred thousand distinct CDR3 sequences, with approximately 27% of them counted one time only. The ten largest make up roughly 14% of the sample. Input material: PBMCs or a T cell subset sorted from them (not recorded which). These receptors originate from an adult woman who had mild COVID-19 (a few samples of this study predate the infection). The sample titles of this study are shuffled in the database, so cell type and time point are left out; the donor was told from shared clones.

This clonotype was detected only a few times. The rearrangement joins TRBV7-2 to TRBJ1-2, with D uncertain. V was clipped by 1 base and J by 0 bases, with 9 bases between them. This CDR3 spans 15 amino acids. From germline, CDR1 is SGHTA and CDR2 FQGNSA. The CDR3 is CASSLGPIANYGYTF. The CDR3 DNA follows: TGTGCCAGCAGCTTAGGACCGATAGCTAACTATGGCTACACCTTC.

J is TRBJ2-3 and V is TRBV25-1; 8 positions agree with TRBD1. The germline CDR1 and CDR2 sequences are MGHDK and SYGVNS. This CDR3 region has 15 residues. V trimming: 3 bases; J trimming: 4 bases; junction bases outside the gene matches: 6. The CDR3 spells CASSEGQVRADTQYF. CDR3 nucleotides: TGTGCCAGCAGTGAGGGACAGGTTAGGGCAGATACGCAGTATTTT.

J is TRBJ2-5 and V is TRBV4-2; TRBD2 agrees at 10 bases. Germline V CDR1 and CDR2: LGHNA, YNFKEQ. The CDR3 has 15 residues. After removal of 1 base from V and 3 bases from J, the junction contained 2 bases not matched to a gene. The CDR3 DNA reads as TGTGCCAGCAGCCAAGTCGGACTAGCGGAAGAGACCCAGTACTTC. Protein: CASSQVGLAEETQYF.

This rearrangement joins TRBV6-5 to TRBJ2-3, with 8 bases identical to TRBD1. The germline V gene encodes CDR1 MNHEY and CDR2 SVGAGI. This CDR3 spans 15 amino acids. V lost 6 bases, J lost 2 bases, and 7 bases stayed unmatched. The CDR3 region has the DNA TGTGCCAGCAGCGGGACAGGCCACTACACAGATACGCAGTATTTT. Residues: CASSGTGHYTDTQYF.

This clonotype was observed a few times. V is TRBV7-2 and J is TRBJ1-2; D is unresolved. In germline, CDR1 is SGHTA, CDR2 FQGNSA. The CDR3 contains 13 residues. V shed 0 bases and J shed 5 bases, with 7 bases lying between them. The CDR3 nucleotides are TGTGCCAGCAGCTTAGCCGGGATATATGGCTACACCTTC. Protein product: CASSLAGIYGYTF.

This clonotype came up a few times. V gene TRBV18 combines with J gene TRBJ2-5; 7 bases line up with TRBD2. CDR3 size: 14 residues. Germline V CDR1 and CDR2: KGHSH, LQKENI. V lost 6 bases and J lost 4; bases outside the gene matches: 8. The CDR3 region has the DNA TGTGCCAGCTCCACCGGGGGGACTTTAGAGACCCAGTACTTC. It encodes CASSTGGTLETQYF.

In this sample, this clonotype turned up a few times. The V call is TRBV2, the J call TRBJ2-7, with D uncertain. The CDR3 has 12 amino acids. Germline V gene lookup returns CDR1 SNHLY and CDR2 FYNNEI. V shed 4 bases and J shed 4 bases, with 8 bases lying between them. The CDR3, as DNA: TGTGCCAGCAGTGTAACCGTATACGAGCAGTACTTC. It is translated as CASSVTVYEQYF.

J is TRBJ2-5 and V is TRBV12-3 or TRBV12-4, with D perhaps matching TRBD1 (7 bases). The V gene lost 3 bases and the J gene lost 6 bases, with 11 bases spanning the gap. CDR3 length equals 13 residues. The CDR3 loop is CASSFGGGKTQYF. The CDR3 region has the DNA TGTGCCAGCAGTTTTGGAGGGGGCAAGACCCAGTACTTC.

This clonotype was seen a few times. The gene calls are TRBV12-3 or TRBV12-4 and TRBJ2-1; 14 bases agree with TRBD2. The CDR3 runs 19 residues. The ends lost 0 bases at V and 1 base at J; junction bases unmatched: 5. The CDR3 is CASSLAGLAGVGSYNEQFF. The CDR3 DNA reads as TGTGCCAGCAGTTTAGCGGGACTAGCGGGAGTTGGGTCCTACAATGAGCAGTTCTTC.

V gene TRBV5-1 combines with J gene TRBJ1-3; no definite D call. CDR1 is SGHRS and CDR2 is YFSETQ in the germline V gene. V was pared by 0 bases and J by 3 bases, with 10 bases between. This CDR3 region has 15 residues. CDR3 in amino acids: CASSLESPNGNTIYF. The DNA of the CDR3 is TGCGCCAGCAGCTTGGAATCCCCCAATGGAAACACCATATATTTT.

The rearrangement links TRBV5-1 to TRBJ2-2, with TRBD2 matching 11 bases. This CDR3 is built from 15 residues. Germline lookup yields CDR1 SGHRS and CDR2 YFSETQ. V was clipped by 4 bases and J by 7 bases; unmatched bases: 6. This chain's CDR3 is CASSPLAGVIGELFF. The CDR3 DNA follows: TGCGCCAGCAGCCCACTAGCGGGAGTTATCGGGGAGCTGTTTTTT.